This TCR beta chain was documented in a study of T cells in Graves' hyperthyroidism and ophthalmopathy. Aged 18 to 65, the patients had hyperthyroidism that was newly diagnosed and had lasted under 2 months. PBMCs were obtained from 10 ml fresh peripheral blood. Amplified regions were TCR beta CDR3 sequences from RNA transcripts. TCR CDR3 regions were first amplified by RT-PCR with HTBI primers. From the multiplex PCR reads, TCRdb called clonotypes with MiXCR, one entry per CDR3 protein. Seen here are just under 750,000 distinct CDR3 sequences, approximately 40% observed once, and the top ten hold around a third. Broader study findings: Most clonotypes that expanded in the thyroid above 0.001 also showed up in blood. Ophthalmopathy was separated from stable hyperthyroidism by a 13 V-J model.

This clonotype was detected many times. The antigen is undetermined. Sequencing was performed on blood. The sequence came from a woman in her 40s with Graves' hyperthyroidism.

Here the CDR3 DNA reads TGTGCCAGCAGTCGATGGGCAACAGACCCCTTTCAGCCCCAGCATTTT. Translation: CASSRWATDPFQPQHF. This chain links TRBV12-3 or TRBV12-4 with TRBJ1-5; D unclear. CDR3 length: 16 residues. Trimming stripped 5 bases from V and 6 bases from J, with 20 bases between.